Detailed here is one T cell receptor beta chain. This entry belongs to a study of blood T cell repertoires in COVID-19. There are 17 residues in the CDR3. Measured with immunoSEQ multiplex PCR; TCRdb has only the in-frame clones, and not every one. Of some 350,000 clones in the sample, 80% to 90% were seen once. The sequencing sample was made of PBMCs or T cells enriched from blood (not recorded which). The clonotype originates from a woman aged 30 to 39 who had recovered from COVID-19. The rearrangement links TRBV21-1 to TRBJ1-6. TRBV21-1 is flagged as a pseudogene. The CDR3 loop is CASREGILNPYNSPLHF. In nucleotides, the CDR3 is TGTGCCAGCAGGGAGGGCATCCTGAATCCCTATAATTCACCCCTCCACTTT.